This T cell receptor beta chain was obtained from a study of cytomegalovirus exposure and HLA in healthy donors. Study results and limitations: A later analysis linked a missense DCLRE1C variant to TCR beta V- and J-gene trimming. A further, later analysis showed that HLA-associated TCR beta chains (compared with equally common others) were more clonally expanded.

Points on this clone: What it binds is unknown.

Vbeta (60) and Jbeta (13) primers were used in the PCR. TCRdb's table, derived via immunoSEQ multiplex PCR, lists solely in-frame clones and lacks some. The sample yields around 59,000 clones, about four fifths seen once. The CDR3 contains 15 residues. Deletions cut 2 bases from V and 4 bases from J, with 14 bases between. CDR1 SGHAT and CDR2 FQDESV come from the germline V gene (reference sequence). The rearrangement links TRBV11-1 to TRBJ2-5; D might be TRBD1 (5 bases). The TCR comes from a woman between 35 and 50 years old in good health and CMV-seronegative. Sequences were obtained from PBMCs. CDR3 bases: TGTGCCAGCAGCTTACAGGGTCGTCTTGGAGAGACCCAGTACTTC. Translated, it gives CASSLQGRLGETQYF.